The 28 T cell receptor beta chains presented below share a single source sample, sequenced in a study of cytomegalovirus exposure and HLA in healthy donors. Researchers ran the PCR with 60 Vbeta and 13 Jbeta primers. Profiling relied on immunoSEQ multiplex PCR, and the TCRdb table lists in-frame clones only, not all of them. The data show hundreds of thousands of clones, about three quarters seen once. Sequenced input: PBMCs. The origin of the receptors is a male donor in good health and CMV-seronegative.

This clone occurred once. The chain has TRBV4-3 and TRBJ2-1; 9 nucleotides align to TRBD2. CDR3 size: 19 residues. Germline loops: CDR1 LGHNA, CDR2 YSLEER. V trimming: 0 bases; J trimming: 0 bases; junction bases outside the gene matches: 9. The CDR3 is CASSQDSGGGANSYNEQFF. CDR3 in DNA: TGCGCCAGCAGCCAAGATTCTGGCGGGGGGGCTAACTCCTACAATGAGCAGTTCTTC.

V usage is TRBV7-9 and J usage is TRBJ2-7; D is unclear. Trimming pared 5 bases from V and 4 bases from J, leaving 3 bases between. This CDR3 has 10 amino acids. The germline gives CDR1 SEHNR, CDR2 FQNEAQ (reference sequence). This CDR3 is CASSPYEQYF. CDR3 in DNA: TGTGCCAGCAGCCCGTACGAGCAGTACTTC. The complete variable domain, with remaining parts taken from reference TRBV7-9 and TRBJ2-7, reads DTGVSQNPRHKITKRGQNVTFRCDPISEHNRLYWYRQTLGQGPEFLTYFQNEAQLEKSRLLSDRFSAERPKGSFSTLEIQRTEQGDSAMYLCASSPYEQYFGPGTRLTVT.

This clone was picked up one time. The chain carries TRBV27 and TRBJ2-1, with 13 bases fitting TRBD2. This CDR3 has 16 amino acids. Losses at the gene ends were 5 bases for V and 8 bases for J; bases not matched to a gene: 9. The germline CDR1 and CDR2 sequences are MNHEY and SMNVEV (reference sequence). CDR3 amino acids: CASSIILAGGPDEQFF. The CDR3 coding sequence is TGTGCCAGCAGTATCATACTAGCGGGGGGGCCCGATGAGCAGTTCTTC.

V gene TRBV5-1 combines with J gene TRBJ1-5; 7 nucleotides agree with TRBD1. The ends lost 3 bases at V and 4 bases at J; junction bases unmatched: 7. The CDR3 totals 15 residues. The germline CDR1 and CDR2 sequences are SGHRS and YFSETQ. In DNA, the CDR3 is TGCGCCAGCAGCTACACAGGGGAACCTAATCAGCCCCAGCATTTT. The encoded protein is CASSYTGEPNQPQHF.

This clone was observed a handful of times. The rearrangement joins TRBV7-2 to TRBJ2-7; maybe TRBD1 (6 bases). The CDR3 consists of 15 residues. Germline CDR1 is SGHTA and CDR2 is FQGNSA. V was pared by 5 bases and J by 6 bases, with 20 bases between. The CDR3 here is CASSRRTASIIEQYF. The CDR3 DNA sequence: TGTGCCAGCAGCCGACGGACAGCCAGTATAATCGAGCAGTACTTC.

The gene calls are TRBV7-2 and TRBJ1-6; no clear D gene. From germline, CDR1 is SGHTA and CDR2 FQGNSA. Trimming shortened V by 7 bases and J by 3 bases, and 7 bases separated the two germline ends. The CDR3 spans 13 residues. The CDR3 is CASTLRYNSPLHF. The CDR3 DNA follows: TGTGCCAGCACCCTACGCTATAATTCACCCCTCCACTTT. Together with reference TRBV7-2 and TRBJ1-6, the CDR3 gives the full variable domain: GAGVSQSPSNKVTEKGKDVELRCDPISGHTALYWYRQSLGQGLEFLIYFQGNSAPDKSGLPSDRFSAERTGGSVSTLTIQRTQQEDSAVYLCASTLRYNSPLHFGNGTRLTVT.

This sequence joins TRBV5-1 and TRBJ2-2; 7 bases are shared with TRBD1. The V gene's germline CDR1 is SGHRS and CDR2 YFSETQ. After removal of 5 bases from V and 4 bases from J, the junction contained 5 bases not matched to a gene. The CDR3 loop spans 14 amino acids. The CDR3 loop reads CASRGTDFTGELFF. The CDR3 bases are TGCGCCAGCAGAGGGACAGACTTCACCGGGGAGCTGTTTTTT.

V is TRBV6-1 and J is TRBJ2-7, with 10 positions matching TRBD2. Germline V gene lookup returns CDR1 MNHNS and CDR2 SASEGT. CDR3 length equals 15 residues. The trim removed 7 bases at V and 6 bases at J, leaving 12 bases unmatched. CDR3 region: CASTPFPLAGVEQYF. The CDR3 DNA sequence: TGTGCCAGCACCCCCTTCCCTCTAGCGGGAGTCGAGCAGTACTTC.

The chain is built from TRBV7-2 and TRBJ2-1; 7 bases are a match to TRBD2. The germline gives CDR1 SGHTA, CDR2 FQGNSA. V lost 2 bases, J lost 6 bases, and 7 bases stayed unmatched. This CDR3 is 15 amino acids long. CDR3 nucleotides: TGTGCCAGCAGCTTAAGAACTAGCGAATTCAATGAGCAGTTCTTC. It translates to CASSLRTSEFNEQFF.

This clone appeared a single time. The J gene is TRBJ1-4, the V gene TRBV5-1, with TRBD1 matching 7 bases. The CDR3 runs to 15 residues. The V gene's germline CDR1 is SGHRS and CDR2 YFSETQ. Trimming cost V 4 bases and J 8 bases; bases outside gene matches: 11. CDR3: CASSLTTGIGEKLFF. CDR3 bases: TGCGCCAGCAGCCTCACGACAGGGATCGGCGAAAAACTGTTTTTT.

This chain connects TRBV5-1 to TRBJ1-1, with D tentatively TRBD1 (5 bases). Trimming removed 4 bases from V and 5 bases from J, with 15 bases in between. The CDR3 spans 14 residues. CDR1 and CDR2 from the germline V gene are SGHRS and YFSETQ. For the CDR3, the DNA is TGCGCCAGCAGCCCAGGGAATATGTGGACTGAAGCTTTCTTT. This translates into CASSPGNMWTEAFF.

The rearrangement uses TRBV13 and TRBJ2-3; possible D gene TRBD1, 5 bases. This CDR3 has 15 residues. The V gene's germline CDR1 is PRHDT and CDR2 FYEKMQ (reference sequence). The germline V and J ends were trimmed by 3 bases and 3 bases, with 13 bases remaining between them. As DNA, the CDR3 is TGTGCCAGCAGCTTCGGACACCCCGGGACAGATACGCAGTATTTT. Its translation is CASSFGHPGTDTQYF.

The rearrangement uses TRBV7-3 and TRBJ2-1; TRBD2 matches at 12 bases. Trimming cost V 5 bases and J 1 base; bases outside gene matches: 3. The germline V gene has CDR1 SGHTA and CDR2 FQGTGA. The CDR3 has 16 residues. For the CDR3, the DNA is TGTGCCAGCAGCCGGACTAGCGGGGTTTCCTACAATGAGCAGTTCTTC. Residues: CASSRTSGVSYNEQFF.

The genes are TRBV6-5 and TRBJ1-5; TRBD1 aligns across 8 bases. V lost 10 bases and J lost 5; bases outside the gene matches: 7. Germline CDR1 and CDR2: MNHEY and SVGAGI. This CDR3 is 13 amino acids long. The CDR3 DNA reads as TGTGCCACCCGGACAGGGCTTTATCAGCCCCAGCATTTT. This codes for CATRTGLYQPQHF.

The chain couples TRBV28 to TRBJ2-7, with 7 bases aligning to TRBD2. Germline V gene data show CDR1 as MDHEN and CDR2 as SYDVKM. The CDR3 consists of 13 residues. The V segment lost 6 bases and the J segment 4 bases; nucleotides outside the gene matches: 6. The CDR3 nucleotides are TGTGCCAGCAGCCCACCGGGAGGTTACGAGCAGTACTTC. Its protein product is CASSPPGGYEQYF.

This clone turned up a few times. This chain connects TRBV7-9 to TRBJ2-7; D is perhaps TRBD1 (5 bases). The V end was cut by 11 bases, the J end by 2 bases, with 10 bases between. The CDR3 loop spans 11 amino acids. CDR1 is SEHNR, CDR2 FQNEAQ, per germline (reference sequence). CDR3 protein: CALDKPYEQYF. The CDR3 DNA reads TGTGCCTTGGACAAGCCCTACGAGCAGTACTTC.

The V gene is TRBV5-1, the J gene TRBJ2-7; TRBD1 aligns across 7 bases. J gave up 3 bases and V 3 bases, and 3 bases lay outside the gene matches. CDR1 is SGHRS and CDR2 is YFSETQ in the germline V gene. The CDR3 totals 13 residues. CDR3 protein: CASSWDSVYEQYF. In DNA form, the CDR3 reads TGCGCCAGCAGCTGGGACAGCGTCTACGAGCAGTACTTC. Full variable domain (outside the CDR3, taken from reference TRBV5-1 and TRBJ2-7): KAGVTQTPRYLIKTRGQQVTLSCSPISGHRSVSWYQQTPGQGLQFLFEYFSETQRNKGNFPGRFSGRQFSNSRSEMNVSTLELGDSALYLCASSWDSVYEQYFGPGTRLTVT.

This clone appeared a single time. The rearrangement uses TRBV28 and TRBJ1-2; 9 nucleotides align to TRBD1. This CDR3 region has 17 residues. V was clipped by 2 bases and J by 4 bases; unmatched bases: 11. Per the germline V gene, CDR1 is MDHEN and CDR2 is SYDVKM. CDR3 sequence: CASSLKGTGPIGYGYTF. CDR3 nucleotide sequence: TGTGCCAGCAGTTTAAAAGGGACAGGGCCGATCGGCTATGGCTACACCTTC.

The V and J genes are TRBV5-1 and TRBJ1-6; D not certain. Per germline, CDR1 SGHRS and CDR2 YFSETQ. CDR3 length: 15 residues. V lost 1 base and J lost 3, with 8 bases in between. CDR3 nucleotides: TGCGCCAGCAGCTTGAAGGAGGTCTATAATTCACCCCTCCACTTT. Translating gives CASSLKEVYNSPLHF. Looking up the rest from reference TRBV5-1 and TRBJ1-6 gives the full variable domain: KAGVTQTPRYLIKTRGQQVTLSCSPISGHRSVSWYQQTPGQGLQFLFEYFSETQRNKGNFPGRFSGRQFSNSRSEMNVSTLELGDSALYLCASSLKEVYNSPLHFGNGTRLTVT.

For this clone: Additional DNA sequences in this sample encode the identical CDR3. The V and J genes are TRBV19 and TRBJ1-1; no clear D. Per the germline V gene, CDR1 is LNHDA and CDR2 is SQIVND (reference sequence). This CDR3 comprises 13 residues. Deletions cut 1 base from V and 5 bases from J, with 8 bases between. CDR3 coding DNA: TGTGCCAGTAGTATAGGTCGAGGGACTGAAGCTTTCTTT. Its translation is CASSIGRGTEAFF.

The chain carries TRBV18 and TRBJ1-6, with a possible D match to TRBD1 (6 bases). Trimming took 2 bases from V and 7 from J, leaving 12 bases between them. There are 15 residues in the CDR3. CDR1 KGHSH and CDR2 LQKENI come from the germline V gene. The CDR3 nucleotides read TGTGCCAGCTCACCAGGGGGCCAGGGGAATTCACCCCTCCACTTT. The encoded protein is CASSPGGQGNSPLHF. Variable domain in full (rest from reference TRBV18 and TRBJ1-6): NAGVMQNPRHLVRRRGQEARLRCSPMKGHSHVYWYRQLPEEGLKFMVYLQKENIIDESGMPKERFSAEFPKEGPSILRIQQVVRGDSAAYFCASSPGGQGNSPLHFGNGTRLTVT.

V usage is TRBV6-5 and J usage is TRBJ2-7; 9 bases are a match to TRBD1. V lost 6 bases, J lost 7 bases, and 7 bases stayed unmatched. This CDR3 region has 13 residues. Germline V gene data show CDR1 as MNHEY and CDR2 as SVGAGI. The CDR3 sequence: CASSLGQGWEQYF. The CDR3, as DNA: TGTGCCAGCAGCCTCGGACAGGGGTGGGAGCAGTACTTC.

This clone was counted a few times. The rearrangement joins TRBV27 to TRBJ2-5, with 7 positions matching TRBD1. Germline V gives CDR1 MNHEY, CDR2 SMNVEV (reference sequence). This CDR3 has 17 amino acids. The trim removed 2 bases at V and 2 bases at J, leaving 11 bases unmatched. The CDR3 region has the DNA TGTGCCAGCAGTTTAAGGGGGACAGTGGAATTTCAAGAGACCCAGTACTTC. Encoded protein: CASSLRGTVEFQETQYF.

The DNA for the CDR3 is TGTGCCAGCAGTCCCGGACTAGCGGGATCTAGAGAGACCCAGTACTTC. Translated: CASSPGLAGSRETQYF. The rearrangement joins TRBV6-6 to TRBJ2-5, with 12 bases fitting TRBD2. Germline V CDR1 and CDR2: MNHNY, SVGAGI (reference sequence). The CDR3 contains 16 residues. The V gene end was trimmed by 5 bases and the J gene end by 4 bases; junction bases not matched to a gene: 8.

This clone was seen a handful of times. V gene TRBV2 combines with J gene TRBJ1-2, with D perhaps matching TRBD1 (5 bases). The CDR3 runs 13 residues. The germline V gene encodes CDR1 SNHLY and CDR2 FYNNEI. The ends were cut back, 6 bases at V and 5 bases at J, with 13 bases in the middle. The CDR3 DNA is TGTGCCAGCAGGGAGGACGGGGGGTATGGCTACACCTTC. Its protein is CASREDGGYGYTF.

This rearrangement joins TRBV4-2 to TRBJ2-2, with D possibly TRBD1 on 6 matching bases. Germline-derived CDR1 and CDR2 are LGHNA and YNFKEQ. Between the trimmed V and J ends, which lost 1 base and 3 bases, there was a span of 9 bases. CDR3 length: 15 amino acids. The CDR3 coding sequence is TGTGCCAGCAGCCAAGGTTCAGGGGACACCGGGGAGCTGTTTTTT. Amino acid sequence: CASSQGSGDTGELFF.

The chain has TRBV7-2 and TRBJ2-7; a possible D gene is TRBD1 (7 bases). Per germline, CDR1 SGHTA and CDR2 FQGNSA. The CDR3 is 13 amino acids. Trimming pared 5 bases from V and 10 bases from J, leaving 18 bases between. The CDR3 loop is CASSPEGRGAQYF. CDR3 DNA sequence: TGTGCCAGCAGCCCGGAGGGCAGGGGGGCTCAGTACTTC.

This clone has a handful of counts. This chain connects TRBV30 to TRBJ1-1; no definite D call. The germline V and J ends were trimmed by 2 bases and 3 bases, with 13 bases remaining between them. CDR3 length equals 14 residues. Germline V lookup: CDR1 GTSNPN, CDR2 SVGIG (reference sequence). The chain's CDR3 is CAWSYKRVDTEAFF. DNA for the CDR3: TGTGCCTGGAGTTATAAAAGAGTGGACACTGAAGCTTTCTTT.